This T cell receptor (beta chain) originates from a study of long-term antiretroviral therapy in people with HIV (dated by TCRdb to 2022 to 2024). With regard to the full study: The earliest samples were collected roughly a decade before the 2015 WHO recommendation for immediate ART, at a time when ART was usually postponed until CD4 counts fell. A retrospective serial study tested whether ART initiation and durable HIV suppression were associated with changes in peripheral blood TRB repertoire composition and diversity. A total of 150 to 200 cryopreserved PBMC samples were contributed to the cohort by 30 adults with confirmed HIV infection, with samples collected serially over a mean of approximately six years (range 1-12). Among the 30 to 35 participants with HIV, eleven to twelve were female. No cross-contamination during QIAcube processing turned up in test extractions that ran a monoclonal T-cell line alongside some 34 polyclonal samples.

Results and caveats for the whole study, not just this receptor: The samples span the years 2004 to 2017, and the ART regimens used may be less effective than current regimens. A significant increase in TRB diversity was found to be associated with ART initiation, although TRB diversity was observed to remain significantly below that of transplant donor controls even after long-term ART. Unsorted PBMC were profiled instead of sorted CD4+ and CD8+ T cells because pre-ART samples had limited cell numbers. Inferences about post-ART repertoire changes are limited because no data were available on ART adherence, viral resistance or therapy changes. Because PBMC availability was limited, only the TCR beta chain was sequenced, with no alpha chain pairing. Narrower CDR3 length ranges were observed in HIV repertoires than in controls, and an antigen-experienced repertoire with only a slight naive shift after ART was suggested by the network structure. Expanded TRB clones identified before ART initiation dominated the repertoire at all time points, although this dominance fluctuated and declined in many PLHIV after ART.

The CDR3, cysteine through phenylalanine, is 11 amino acids long. Just CDR3 DNA is preserved here, 33 bases in frame from base 1. Based on the germline V gene, the CDR1 and CDR2 sequences are SGHTA and FQGTGA. Trimming takes 4 bases from V and 6 bases from J, and the germline ends sit 7 bases apart. Worth noting for this clone: Its antigen is currently not known. Nothing much larger sits one base from this clone, and base qualities are not available.

The immunoSEQ hsTCRB v3.0 assay was used at survey level resolution for TRB variable region sequencing. The targeted TRB sequencing depth was roughly 40,000-50,000 T-cell genomes per sample. Pooled TRB libraries were sequenced on an Illumina MiSeq with a v3 150-cycle kit. The original methods were these. Repertoire analysis was performed in R inside a reproducible Nextflow workflow that covered QC, data transformation and analysis. Custom analyses were implemented in LymphoSeq2, an R package for AIRR-Seq data exploration. Four samples yielding fewer than 5000 total TRB sequences were excluded, leaving roughly 200 analyzed HIV repertoires. Among the roughly 190 retained HIV repertoires, 55 to 65 were collected before ART initiation and around 130 after ART initiation. Repertoires were downsampled to 5000 TRB nucleotide sequences, with summary statistics averaged over 100 downsampling iterations. Only TRB sequences with CDR3 regions of at least seven amino acids were retained for analysis. Two measures captured diversity: a Shannon entropy-derived clonality score and the Gini coefficient. In repertoire networks, the top 5000 CDR3 amino acid sequences were linked whenever an edit distance of one separated two sequences. GLIPH2 predicted antigen specificity groups and MHC restriction for TRB CDR3 amino acid sequences. To flag known CMV, EBV, HIV or tissue antigen associations, CDR3 amino acid sequences were matched against VDJdb and McPAS-TCR. Pre-ART, post-ART and control groups were compared with Wilcoxon signed-rank tests and Holm-Bonferroni correction. Imported from immuneACCESS, the table was reduced by TCRdb to in-frame sequences with V and J called. These copies leave out some clones; in studies compared against another copy, an unresolved V gene accounts for under half, and the cause of the remainder is not known. D and trimming come from the DNA, and the V and J calls and clone size come from that table. The sample contains some 16,000 clones, approximately 85% of them found a single time. Clones ranked in the top ten supply around 4.9% of the sample.

Participants were included only if at least one PBMC sample before ART initiation and at least two post-ART samples were available. All participants with HIV were treated in the United States of America. Before DNA extraction, cryopreserved samples containing roughly 1-11 million PBMC were thawed and washed. At the time of the earliest PBMC sample for each participant with HIV, ages ranged from about 20 to 55 years. Each participant contributed PBMC samples from 1-4 timepoints before ART initiation and 2-8 timepoints after ART initiation, with a median of 7 samples. For every participant, serial HIV viral load, CD4+ T-cell count, ART history and demographic data were obtained. Genomic DNA was extracted from unsorted PBMC with a Qiagen kit on a QIAcube, with processing performed in batches of 12 samples.

This receptor was identified in a woman aged 40 to 50 with HIV. The material sequenced was unsorted PBMCs, taken 0.5 years after starting antiretroviral therapy. The V and J genes are TRBV7-3 and TRBJ2-7; no D gene call is confident. The bases are TGTGCCAGCAGCTCGTTGTGCGAGCAGTACTTC. The translation is CASSSLCEQYF. When the CDR3 is completed using the reference TRBV7-3 and TRBJ2-7 genes on either side, the full variable domain is GAGVSQTPSNKVTEKGKYVELRCDPISGHTALYWYRQSLGQGPEFLIYFQGTGAADDSGLPNDRFFAVRPEGSVSTLKIQRTERGDSAVYLCASSSLCEQYFGPGTRLTVT.